This is a list of T cell receptor beta chains from one sample in a study of blood T cell repertoires in COVID-19. The method was immunoSEQ multiplex PCR; TCRdb's version includes in-frame clones alone and lacks a portion of them. The sample yields about 280,000 clones, 82% seen once. Sequenced sample: PBMCs or T cells enriched from blood (not recorded which). Every receptor here comes from a man aged 35 to 55 who had been exposed to COVID-19. Both conserved end residues are part of each CDR3. D genes are given only for firm matches. Expanded clones are given a class, and other clones once, few, many or no size at all.

abundance: NA
j_gene: TRBJ2-1
d_gene: TRBD2
v_gene: TRBV19
CDR3nt: TGTGCCAGTAGTATTCCTAGCGGGAGGCCGAGCTCCTACAATGAGCAGTTCTTC
CDR3aa: CASSIPSGRPSSYNEQFF

abundance: once
j_gene: TRBJ2-5
d_gene: TRBD2
v_gene: TRBV9
CDR3nt: TGTGCCAGCAGCGTCCTTGGGACTACCAGGCAAGAGACCCAGTACTTC
CDR3aa: CASSVLGTTRQETQYF

abundance: NA
j_gene: TRBJ1-1
d_gene: NA
v_gene: TRBV12-3/TRBV12-4
CDR3nt: TGTGCCAGCAGTTTAGGGACTACCCGTGGGGCTTTCTTT
CDR3aa: CASSLGTTRGAFF

abundance: NA
j_gene: TRBJ1-4
d_gene: NA
v_gene: TRBV2
CDR3nt: TGTGCCAGCTGGGATTCAGGGGTTGAAAAACTGTTTTTT
CDR3aa: CASWDSGVEKLFF

abundance: NA
j_gene: TRBJ2-3
d_gene: TRBD1
v_gene: TRBV28
CDR3nt: TGTGCCAGTTTACAGGGGAACTATGGCACAGATACGCAGTATTTT
CDR3aa: CASLQGNYGTDTQYF

abundance: NA
j_gene: TRBJ2-1
d_gene: NA
v_gene: TRBV24-1
CDR3nt: TGTGCCACCAGTGATTTAGGCGGCGGTGGCTCCTACAATGAGCAGTTCTTC
CDR3aa: CATSDLGGGGSYNEQFF

abundance: NA
j_gene: TRBJ2-1
d_gene: NA
v_gene: TRBV7-9
CDR3nt: TGTGCCAGCAGCTTAGTCGGGGACGGGAGCTCCTACAATGAGCAGTTCTTC
CDR3aa: CASSLVGDGSSYNEQFF

abundance: NA
j_gene: TRBJ2-2
d_gene: NA
v_gene: TRBV18
CDR3nt: TGTGCCAGCTCACCTTTCGATGGGGGCAAAAACACCGGGGAGCTGTTTTTT
CDR3aa: CASSPFDGGKNTGELFF

abundance: NA
j_gene: TRBJ2-5
d_gene: NA
v_gene: TRBV5-5
CDR3nt: TGTGCCAGCGCCAGGGCAGAGACCCAGTACTTC
CDR3aa: CASARAETQYF

abundance: NA
j_gene: TRBJ1-1
d_gene: NA
v_gene: TRBV10-3
CDR3nt: TGTGCCATCAGCACACCGTCGCTGCCCGAAGCTTTCTTT
CDR3aa: CAISTPSLPEAFF

abundance: NA
j_gene: TRBJ2-2
d_gene: TRBD1
v_gene: TRBV13
CDR3nt: TGTGCCAGCAGCGCCCTGAACAGGGGGCGACCCCTACGGGAGCTGTTTTTT
CDR3aa: CASSALNRGRPLRELFF

abundance: NA
j_gene: TRBJ2-5
d_gene: NA
v_gene: TRBV5-4
CDR3nt: TGTGCCAGCAGCCTCCTGGGGCTACAAGAGACCCAGTACTTC
CDR3aa: CASSLLGLQETQYF

abundance: NA
j_gene: TRBJ2-1
d_gene: TRBD1
v_gene: TRBV29-1
CDR3nt: TGCAGCGCCAGAAGGGGGACAGGGGGCTCGAATGAGCAGTTCTTC
CDR3aa: CSARRGTGGSNEQFF

abundance: once
j_gene: TRBJ2-1
d_gene: TRBD2
v_gene: TRBV6-5
CDR3nt: TGTGCCAGCAGTCTTAGCGGGAGCTACAATGAGCAGTTCTTC
CDR3aa: CASSLSGSYNEQFF

abundance: NA
j_gene: TRBJ1-1
d_gene: NA
v_gene: TRBV5-4
CDR3nt: TGTGCCAGCAGCTTGGTGGGGGGGGCGATTGAAGCTTTCTTT
CDR3aa: CASSLVGGAIEAFF

abundance: few
j_gene: TRBJ2-3
d_gene: TRBD2
v_gene: TRBV30
CDR3nt: TGTGCCTGGAGTGTAACTAGCGGGACACGAGATACGCAGTATTTT
CDR3aa: CAWSVTSGTRDTQYF

abundance: NA
j_gene: TRBJ2-3
d_gene: NA
v_gene: TRBV18
CDR3nt: TGTGCCAGCTCACCGCCCGGGGCAATACAGGGTGGTACGCAGTATTTT
CDR3aa: CASSPPGAIQGGTQYF

abundance: NA
j_gene: TRBJ2-7
d_gene: NA
v_gene: TRBV29-1
CDR3nt: TGCAGCGTTGGAGGGTTCCCCGAGCAGTACTTC
CDR3aa: CSVGGFPEQYF

abundance: once
j_gene: TRBJ2-1
d_gene: NA
v_gene: TRBV12-3/TRBV12-4
CDR3nt: TGTGCCAGCAGTTTCACTAGGGGGGAGCAGTTCTTC
CDR3aa: CASSFTRGEQFF

abundance: few
j_gene: TRBJ1-1
d_gene: TRBD1
v_gene: TRBV9
CDR3nt: TGTGCCAGCACCCCGCTGGGACAGGGATTTACTGAAGCTTTCTTT
CDR3aa: CASTPLGQGFTEAFF

abundance: NA
j_gene: TRBJ1-2
d_gene: NA
v_gene: TRBV29-1
CDR3nt: TGCAGCGTCGAAGACAGTAACTATGGCTACACCTTC
CDR3aa: CSVEDSNYGYTF

abundance: NA
j_gene: TRBJ2-5
d_gene: TRBD1
v_gene: TRBV7-9
CDR3nt: TGTGCCAGCAGCTTAGCGCGACAGGGGTTGGAGACCCAGTACTTC
CDR3aa: CASSLARQGLETQYF

abundance: NA
j_gene: TRBJ2-1
d_gene: TRBD1
v_gene: TRBV7-9
CDR3nt: TGTGCCAGCAGCTTACCCCCCGGGACAGGGTATGAGCAGTTCTTC
CDR3aa: CASSLPPGTGYEQFF

abundance: once
j_gene: TRBJ2-4
d_gene: TRBD1
v_gene: TRBV5-1
CDR3nt: TGCGCCAGCAGCCGGCAGGGGGTGATAGCCAAAAACATTCAGTACTTC
CDR3aa: CASSRQGVIAKNIQYF

abundance: NA
j_gene: TRBJ2-1
d_gene: NA
v_gene: TRBV19
CDR3nt: TGTGCCAGTAGTGCAGGGCGCAATGAGCAGTTCTTC
CDR3aa: CASSAGRNEQFF

abundance: NA
j_gene: TRBJ2-5
d_gene: NA
v_gene: TRBV7-9
CDR3nt: TGTGCCAGCACCATGAATGGGGGGCAAGAGACCCAGTACTTC
CDR3aa: CASTMNGGQETQYF

abundance: NA
j_gene: TRBJ2-2
d_gene: NA
v_gene: TRBV14
CDR3nt: TGTGCCAGCAGCCAAGGCCGGCCTAGGGAGACAAACACCGGGGAGCTGTTTTTT
CDR3aa: CASSQGRPRETNTGELFF

abundance: NA
j_gene: TRBJ2-3
d_gene: NA
v_gene: TRBV4-1
CDR3nt: TGCGCCAGCAGCCAAGTCAGGGATACGCAGTATTTT
CDR3aa: CASSQVRDTQYF

abundance: NA
j_gene: TRBJ1-1
d_gene: NA
v_gene: TRBV9
CDR3nt: TGTGCCAGCAGCGTATTTGAAAGAGATGAAGCTTTCTTT
CDR3aa: CASSVFERDEAFF

abundance: NA
j_gene: TRBJ2-1
d_gene: NA
v_gene: TRBV14
CDR3nt: TGTGCCAGCAGCCACCTGGGGGCCGTGAGTGACAATGAGCAGTTCTTC
CDR3aa: CASSHLGAVSDNEQFF

abundance: NA
j_gene: TRBJ2-5
d_gene: NA
v_gene: TRBV5-5
CDR3nt: TGTGCCAGCAGCTTGTTTGAGGGACTCGGAGAAGGGTACTTC
CDR3aa: CASSLFEGLGEGYF

abundance: NA
j_gene: TRBJ1-2
d_gene: NA
v_gene: TRBV12-5
CDR3nt: TGTGCTAGTGGTTTGGGAATCAGGGGCGGCTACACCTTC
CDR3aa: CASGLGIRGGYTF

abundance: NA
j_gene: TRBJ2-3
d_gene: NA
v_gene: TRBV13
CDR3nt: TGTGCCAGCAGCGAGCCGGGACAAGCCCCGACAGATACGCAGTATTTT
CDR3aa: CASSEPGQAPTDTQYF

abundance: few
j_gene: TRBJ2-7
d_gene: TRBD2
v_gene: TRBV7-9
CDR3nt: TGTGCCAGCAGCTTAGGTGCTAGCGGGAGAGCTGGGGAGCAGTACTTC
CDR3aa: CASSLGASGRAGEQYF

abundance: NA
j_gene: TRBJ1-6
d_gene: NA
v_gene: TRBV6-5
CDR3nt: TGTGCCAGCAGTTACACGACAGAACTGCCCCTCCACTTT
CDR3aa: CASSYTTELPLHF

abundance: NA
j_gene: TRBJ1-4
d_gene: TRBD1
v_gene: TRBV2
CDR3nt: TGTGCCAGCAGACCCTGGACAGGGAGGGATAATGAAAAACTGTTTTTT
CDR3aa: CASRPWTGRDNEKLFF

abundance: NA
j_gene: TRBJ1-1
d_gene: NA
v_gene: TRBV7-2
CDR3nt: TGTGCCAGCAGCTTAGTGACGGGGTTGAACACTGAAGCTTTCTTT
CDR3aa: CASSLVTGLNTEAFF

abundance: NA
j_gene: TRBJ1-3
d_gene: NA
v_gene: TRBV7-9
CDR3nt: TGTGCCAGCAGCCCGAGGATGGCCGACTCTGGAAACACCATATATTTT
CDR3aa: CASSPRMADSGNTIYF

abundance: NA
j_gene: TRBJ2-3
d_gene: TRBD2
v_gene: TRBV19
CDR3nt: TGTGCCAGTAGTATAGCGGGAGGGAGTACAGATACGCAGTATTTT
CDR3aa: CASSIAGGSTDTQYF

abundance: NA
j_gene: TRBJ1-2
d_gene: NA
v_gene: TRBV15
CDR3nt: TGTGCCACCAGCAACCCTGTGGCAGGGAGGTCAAACTATGGCTACACCTTC
CDR3aa: CATSNPVAGRSNYGYTF

abundance: NA
j_gene: TRBJ1-1
d_gene: TRBD1
v_gene: TRBV30
CDR3nt: TGTGCCTGGGGGTCAGGGGGCCTGAACACTGAAGCTTTCTTT
CDR3aa: CAWGSGGLNTEAFF

abundance: NA
j_gene: TRBJ2-2
d_gene: NA
v_gene: TRBV5-6
CDR3nt: TGTGCCAGCAGCTTGGCGTACAGGGGAGGAACCGGGGAGCTGTTTTTT
CDR3aa: CASSLAYRGGTGELFF

abundance: NA
j_gene: TRBJ2-1
d_gene: NA
v_gene: TRBV19
CDR3nt: TGTGCCAGTAGTATCAGCATTGCGGGAAATGAGCAGTTCTTC
CDR3aa: CASSISIAGNEQFF

abundance: NA
j_gene: TRBJ1-4
d_gene: TRBD1
v_gene: TRBV7-6
CDR3nt: TGTGCCAGCAGCGCCGACAGGGTCTTTGAAAAACTGTTTTTT
CDR3aa: CASSADRVFEKLFF

abundance: once
j_gene: TRBJ2-2
d_gene: TRBD1
v_gene: TRBV5-1
CDR3nt: TGCGCCAGCAGCTTGAGGGTAGGGGCTGGGACAGGGGGCTCCGCGAACACCGGGGAGCTGTTTTTT
CDR3aa: CASSLRVGAGTGGSANTGELFF

abundance: NA
j_gene: TRBJ2-1
d_gene: TRBD2
v_gene: TRBV20-1
CDR3nt: TGCAGTGCTAGTGGCGGGAGGTATGAGCAGTTCTTC
CDR3aa: CSASGGRYEQFF

abundance: NA
j_gene: TRBJ2-1
d_gene: TRBD2
v_gene: TRBV11-3
CDR3nt: TGTGCCAGCAGCTTAGTCCCGCCAGGGTGGGCGGGAGGGCTTGATGAGCAGTTCTTC
CDR3aa: CASSLVPPGWAGGLDEQFF

abundance: NA
j_gene: TRBJ1-2
d_gene: NA
v_gene: TRBV5-1
CDR3nt: TGCGCCAGCAGCGCCGACGGGGGGCTGTCTAGCTACACCTTC
CDR3aa: CASSADGGLSSYTF

abundance: NA
j_gene: TRBJ1-5
d_gene: NA
v_gene: TRBV5-4
CDR3nt: TGTGCCAGCAGCTGGGAGGGCCAGCCCCAGCATTTT
CDR3aa: CASSWEGQPQHF

abundance: NA
j_gene: TRBJ1-1
d_gene: TRBD1
v_gene: TRBV9
CDR3nt: TGTGCCAGCAGCCGTGGGGACAGGGTATCCACTGAAGCTTTCTTT
CDR3aa: CASSRGDRVSTEAFF

abundance: NA
j_gene: TRBJ2-7
d_gene: NA
v_gene: TRBV7-2
CDR3nt: TGTGCCAGCAGCCCTGGGGAGCCGGGGGTGTACGAGCAGTACTTC
CDR3aa: CASSPGEPGVYEQYF

abundance: NA
j_gene: TRBJ2-1
d_gene: TRBD2
v_gene: TRBV19
CDR3nt: TGTGCCAGTAGTATGGGTTCGAGGGCGGGAGGGGCGTATGTAGGTTTCTTC
CDR3aa: CASSMGSRAGGAYVGFF

abundance: NA
j_gene: TRBJ2-3
d_gene: NA
v_gene: TRBV27
CDR3nt: TGTGCCAGCAGTGCGGGACTCCGGACAGATACGCAGTATTTT
CDR3aa: CASSAGLRTDTQYF

abundance: NA
j_gene: TRBJ2-7
d_gene: NA
v_gene: TRBV5-6
CDR3nt: TGTGCCAGCAGCTTGGCCAGGTACGAGCAGTACTTC
CDR3aa: CASSLARYEQYF

abundance: NA
j_gene: TRBJ2-5
d_gene: NA
v_gene: TRBV6-5
CDR3nt: TGTGCCAGCAGAAGACAGGCGAGGGAGACCCAGTACTTC
CDR3aa: CASRRQARETQYF

abundance: NA
j_gene: TRBJ2-3
d_gene: TRBD2
v_gene: TRBV2
CDR3nt: TGTGCCAGCAGAGCCTCCGGGACTAGCGGGAAGAATACGCAGTATTTT
CDR3aa: CASRASGTSGKNTQYF

abundance: NA
j_gene: TRBJ1-5
d_gene: NA
v_gene: TRBV19
CDR3nt: TGTGCCAGTAGTACTGGACTCCCGCCCCAGCATTTT
CDR3aa: CASSTGLPPQHF